This T cell receptor (beta chain) came from a study of graft-versus-host responses after intestinal transplantation. Concerning this clone: Its antigen remains unidentified.

J gave up 8 bases and V 4 bases, and 16 bases lay outside the gene matches. The CDR3 extends over 18 amino acids. Assay used: immunoSEQ multiplex PCR; TCRdb lists only in-frame clones, some missing. This sample has about 26,000 clones, with roughly 82% found just once. Study observations and caveats: Early after transplant, HvG declines were associated with peak levels of circulating GvH clones.

The sequence came from a human donor who received an intestinal transplant. This specimen was unstimulated CD4+ T cells sorted from spleen or lymph node cells, taken before intestinal transplant. The chain recombines TRBV23-1 with TRBJ1-4; 10 bases align to TRBD1. TRBV23-1 is filed as an ORF, its function uncertain. The CDR3 sequence: CASSPHGTGDGAGEKLFF. The DNA of the CDR3 is TGCGCCAGCAGTCCCCACGGGACAGGGGACGGGGCAGGAGAAAAACTGTTTTTT.